A single sample gave rise to the 25 T cell receptor beta chains below, sequenced in a study of shared clonotypes between healthy human individuals (dated by TCRdb to 2020 to 2021). The protocol used for the library was the immunoSEQ multiplex PCR assay. TCRdb took over this immuneACCESS table, retaining in-frame rearrangements with V and J assigned. Such tables are incomplete; in checked studies, under half of the missing clones stem from an unresolved V gene, and the remainder is unexplained. The sample table lists just over 2,000,000 clones, 90% to 95% of them with a count of one. The ten biggest clones cover 0.1% to 0.15% of the sample. The specimen was naive CD4+ T cells sorted from blood. The cell subset or site label corresponds to: CD45RA+ positively selected. These receptors all stem from a man younger than 35 in good health.

The chain is built from TRBV5-1 and TRBJ2-7; 9 positions match TRBD1. The CDR3 runs to 15 residues. Germline loops: CDR1 SGHRS, CDR2 YFSETQ. Trimming cost V 0 bases and J 3 bases; bases outside gene matches: 4. CDR3 residues: CASSLEDRGNYEQYF. The CDR3, as DNA: TGCGCCAGCAGCTTGGAGGACAGGGGCAACTACGAGCAGTACTTC.

In this sample, this clone turned up a few times. This chain uses TRBV7-9 with TRBJ2-5, with a weak D call TRBD1 (5 bases). The end of the DNA fits TRBJ2-7 better, so the J call may be wrong. CDR1 and CDR2 from the germline V gene are SEHNR and FQNEAQ (reference sequence). CDR3 length: 14 amino acids. The CDR3 nucleotides read TGTGCCAGCAGCTACCCGATGACAGCCTACGAGCAGTACTTC. Translation: CASSYPMTAYEQYF.

Notes on this clone: The identical CDR3 is also encoded by other nucleotide sequences in the sample. The gene calls are TRBV30 and TRBJ1-5; maybe TRBD1 (5 bases). The CDR3 has 14 amino acids. The V gene's germline CDR1 is GTSNPN and CDR2 SVGIG (reference sequence). V lost 3 bases and J 4 bases, leaving 13 bases between the germline ends. The CDR3 loop reads CAWSPGHGNQPQHF. DNA for the CDR3: TGTGCCTGGAGCCCAGGGCACGGAAATCAGCCCCAGCATTTT.

The chain has TRBV5-1 and TRBJ2-3; D is uncertain. Germline assignment: CDR1 SGHRS and CDR2 YFSETQ. The CDR3 consists of 14 residues. The V gene lost 7 bases and the J gene lost 1 base, with 13 bases spanning the gap. The CDR3 spells CASAAPQGTDTQYF. The CDR3 nucleotides read TGCGCCAGCGCCGCGCCTCAGGGCACAGATACGCAGTATTTT.

This chain links TRBV11-3 with TRBJ2-1; perhaps TRBD2 as D (5 bases). The CDR3 totals 12 residues. With 5 bases removed from V and 7 bases from J, the gap between germline ends came to 9 bases. Germline V gene data show CDR1 as SGHNT and CDR2 as YENEEA. The CDR3 DNA reads as TGTGCCAGCAGCGCACTAGAAAATGAGCAGTTCTTC. Protein: CASSALENEQFF.

The V call is TRBV7-2, the J call TRBJ2-7; no reliable D call. Germline loops: CDR1 SGHTA, CDR2 FQGNSA. The CDR3 is made up of 14 amino acids. V lost 4 bases and J lost 7, with 17 bases in between. The CDR3: CASSSPPGLREQYF. CDR3 in DNA: TGTGCCAGCAGCTCACCACCCGGGCTCCGGGAGCAGTACTTC. The full variable domain, its missing parts supplied by reference TRBV7-2 and TRBJ2-7, is GAGVSQSPSNKVTEKGKDVELRCDPISGHTALYWYRQSLGQGLEFLIYFQGNSAPDKSGLPSDRFSAERTGGSVSTLTIQRTQQEDSAVYLCASSSPPGLREQYFGPGTRLTVT.

This clone was recorded only once. The chain carries TRBV30 and TRBJ2-1; D remains ambiguous. The CDR3 is 13 residues long. V lost 5 bases and J lost 2, with 10 bases in between. CDR1 is GTSNPN, CDR2 SVGIG, per germline (reference sequence). CDR3 DNA: TGTGCCTGGGCCGGGTCCCCCTACAATGAGCAGTTCTTC. It encodes CAWAGSPYNEQFF.

Written as DNA, the CDR3 is TGCGCCAGCAGCCCAGGGGTCGATTCACCCCTCCACTTT. Translation gives CASSPGVDSPLHF. The chain links TRBV5-1 to TRBJ1-6; weak D call: TRBD1 (6 bases). Germline V gene data show CDR1 as SGHRS and CDR2 as YFSETQ. The CDR3 contains 13 residues. With 4 bases removed from V and 8 bases from J, the gap between germline ends came to 10 bases.

V and J are TRBV2 and TRBJ1-5; D not certain. This CDR3 has 14 amino acids. V lost 6 bases to trimming and J lost 3 bases, with 12 bases between them. Germline V lookup: CDR1 SNHLY, CDR2 FYNNEI. This CDR3 reads CASRDQGPNQPQHF. CDR3 coding DNA: TGTGCCAGCAGAGACCAAGGACCCAATCAGCCCCAGCATTTT. Full variable domain (rest looked up from reference TRBV2 and TRBJ1-5): EPEVTQTPSHQVTQMGQEVILRCVPISNHLYFYWYRQILGQKVEFLVSFYNNEISEKSEIFDDQFSVERPDGSNFTLKIRSTKLEDSAMYFCASRDQGPNQPQHFGDGTRLSIL.

The V and J genes are TRBV10-3 and TRBJ1-5, with TRBD1 matching 8 bases. Germline V gene sequence: CDR1 ENHRY, CDR2 SYGVKD. CDR3 size: 18 residues. The V segment lost 0 bases and the J segment 3 bases; nucleotides outside the gene matches: 10. The DNA of the CDR3 is TGTGCCATCAGTGAGTCCGGACAGGGAGGGAAGGACAATCAGCCCCAGCATTTT. Protein product: CAISESGQGGKDNQPQHF.

The V and J genes are TRBV30 and TRBJ1-2; possibly TRBD1 for D (5 bases). V lost 0 bases, J lost 6 bases, and 14 bases lay in between. The CDR3 contains 14 residues. Germline V CDR1 and CDR2: GTSNPN, SVGIG (reference sequence). CDR3 protein: CAWSVGVGSHGYTF. The CDR3 nucleotides read TGTGCCTGGAGTGTAGGGGTAGGGTCCCATGGCTACACCTTC.

This clone showed up just once. The V and J genes are TRBV11-3 and TRBJ2-3; unclear D gene. The CDR3 loop spans 16 amino acids. The germline gives CDR1 SGHNT, CDR2 YENEEA. Trimming left V 1 base short and J 1 base short, with 12 bases between. The CDR3 region is CASSLGGSWGTDTQYF. CDR3 DNA sequence: TGTGCCAGCAGCTTAGGGGGTTCGTGGGGCACAGATACGCAGTATTTT.

This clone was found many times. The rearrangement uses TRBV10-2 and TRBJ2-7; D remains unclear. Germline assignment: CDR1 WSHSY and CDR2 SAAADI. The CDR3 extends over 14 amino acids. V gave up 1 base and J gave up 3 bases, with 10 bases separating them. CDR3 in amino acids: CASSEFETFYEQYF. The CDR3 nucleotides read TGCGCCAGCAGTGAGTTCGAGACATTCTACGAGCAGTACTTC.

V and J are TRBV27 and TRBJ2-7; a weak D match, TRBD1 (6 bases). The V and J ends lost 2 bases and 4 bases respectively, with 15 bases between them. This CDR3 is built from 15 residues. The germline V gene encodes CDR1 MNHEY and CDR2 SMNVEV (reference sequence). The CDR3 region has the DNA TGTGCCAGCAGTTTAACTCGAGGACAGACTTACGAGCAGTACTTC. Translated: CASSLTRGQTYEQYF.

The V gene is TRBV15, the J gene TRBJ2-2; 8 bases map to TRBD1. Germline values: CDR1 LNHNV, CDR2 YYDKDF (reference sequence). The V segment lost 4 bases and the J segment 1 base; nucleotides outside the gene matches: 2. The length of the CDR3 is 15 residues. For the CDR3, the DNA is TGTGCCACCAGCATCAGGGGGCAGAACACCGGGGAGCTGTTTTTT. Translated: CATSIRGQNTGELFF.

The chain couples TRBV6-5 to TRBJ2-7; 8 bases map to TRBD2. The CDR3 runs 15 residues. Germline V gene sequence: CDR1 MNHEY, CDR2 SVGAGI. V was clipped by 8 bases and J by 4 bases; unmatched bases: 13. The CDR3 loop is CASLPSGRGAYEQYF. Here the CDR3 DNA reads TGTGCCAGCCTTCCCTCGGGGCGGGGGGCGTACGAGCAGTACTTC.

This chain links TRBV7-3 with TRBJ1-6, with a tentative D call TRBD1 (5 bases). Between the trimmed V and J ends, which lost 2 bases and 10 bases, there was a span of 12 bases. There are 14 residues in the CDR3. Germline CDR1 reads SGHTA; CDR2 reads FQGTGA. In nucleotides, the CDR3 is TGTGCCAGCAGCTTAGGGGGGGTATACTCACCCCTCCACTTT. This sequence encodes CASSLGGVYSPLHF.

This clone occurred once. The chain recombines TRBV7-9 with TRBJ1-2; tentatively, D is TRBD1 (6 bases). The CDR3 has 13 residues. Trimming cost V 1 base and J 7 bases, with 10 bases left between them. CDR1 SEHNR and CDR2 FQNEAQ come from the germline V gene (reference sequence). DNA for the CDR3: TGTGCCAGCAGCTTAGTGGCAGGGGCTGGCTACACCTTC. This translates into CASSLVAGAGYTF.

The chain has TRBV12-5 and TRBJ1-2; D unresolved. This CDR3 region has 14 residues. V dropped 1 base and J dropped 5 bases, with 11 bases sitting between them. CDR1 is LGHNT and CDR2 is FRNRAP in the germline V gene. The CDR3 nucleotides read TGTGCTAGTGGTTTGGAGACTGTCCCGTATGGCTACACCTTC. It yields the protein CASGLETVPYGYTF.

The J gene is TRBJ2-5, the V gene TRBV5-1; 8 bases map to TRBD1. V was pared by 5 bases and J by 2 bases, with 5 bases of the junction left unmatched. CDR1 SGHRS and CDR2 YFSETQ come from the germline V gene. The CDR3 is made up of 14 amino acids. CDR3 in DNA: TGCGCCAGCAGGGCGACAGGGGCGCAAGAGACCCAGTACTTC. Amino acids: CASRATGAQETQYF.

This chain connects TRBV6-1 to TRBJ2-7; possible D gene TRBD2, 6 bases. In germline, CDR1 is MNHNS, CDR2 SASEGT. The CDR3 runs 15 residues. The V end lost 6 bases, the J end lost 4 bases, and 19 bases lay between the germline ends. The CDR3 spells CASSLGGLTSYEQYF. For the CDR3, the DNA is TGTGCCAGCAGCCTGGGGGGTCTGACCTCTTACGAGCAGTACTTC.

As to this clone: This sample also contains other DNA sequences that code for the same CDR3. CDR3 protein: CASSPGGVGEKLFF. The DNA for the CDR3 is TGTGCCAGCAGCCCCGGGGGGGTAGGGGAAAAACTGTTTTTT. The chain carries TRBV28 and TRBJ1-4; possibly TRBD1 for D (5 bases). From germline, CDR1 is MDHEN and CDR2 SYDVKM. The ends were cut back, 6 bases at V and 8 bases at J, with 16 bases in the middle. The CDR3 loop spans 14 amino acids.

The rearrangement joins TRBV6-5 to TRBJ1-1; no firm D call. Trimming took 4 bases from V and 2 from J, leaving 11 bases between them. The CDR3 covers 14 residues. Germline V lookup: CDR1 MNHEY, CDR2 SVGAGI. The CDR3 loop reads CASSLTVVNTEAFF. The CDR3 nucleotides are TGTGCCAGCAGTTTAACAGTGGTTAACACTGAAGCTTTCTTT.

The CDR3 region is CAWSPGTVEAFF. CDR3 nucleotides: TGTGCCTGGAGTCCCGGGACAGTCGAAGCTTTCTTT. The genes are TRBV30 and TRBJ1-1, with 7 bases identical to TRBD1. Germline V gene lookup returns CDR1 GTSNPN and CDR2 SVGIG (reference sequence). The CDR3 runs 12 residues. Trimming at V came to 2 bases and at J to 8 bases, leaving 5 bases not matched to a gene.

The V and J genes are TRBV7-2 and TRBJ2-3; TRBD2 aligns across 10 bases. CDR3 length: 14 amino acids. Germline V gives CDR1 SGHTA, CDR2 FQGNSA. Trimming at V came to 8 bases and at J to 0 bases, leaving 2 bases not matched to a gene. The CDR3, as DNA: TGTGCCAGCCGACTAGCGGGCAGCACAGATACGCAGTATTTT. Translating gives CASRLAGSTDTQYF.